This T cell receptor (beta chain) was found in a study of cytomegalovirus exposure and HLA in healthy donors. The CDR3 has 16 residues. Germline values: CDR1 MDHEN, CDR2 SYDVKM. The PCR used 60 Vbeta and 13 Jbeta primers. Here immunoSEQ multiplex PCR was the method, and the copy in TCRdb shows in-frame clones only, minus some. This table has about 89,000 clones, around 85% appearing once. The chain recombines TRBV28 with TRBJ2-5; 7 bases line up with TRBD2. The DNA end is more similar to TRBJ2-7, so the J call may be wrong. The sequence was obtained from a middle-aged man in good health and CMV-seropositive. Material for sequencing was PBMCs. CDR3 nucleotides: TGTGCCAGCAGTCGAGCGGGGTCCCCAGGGACCTACGAGCAGTACTTC. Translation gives CASSRAGSPGTYEQYF.